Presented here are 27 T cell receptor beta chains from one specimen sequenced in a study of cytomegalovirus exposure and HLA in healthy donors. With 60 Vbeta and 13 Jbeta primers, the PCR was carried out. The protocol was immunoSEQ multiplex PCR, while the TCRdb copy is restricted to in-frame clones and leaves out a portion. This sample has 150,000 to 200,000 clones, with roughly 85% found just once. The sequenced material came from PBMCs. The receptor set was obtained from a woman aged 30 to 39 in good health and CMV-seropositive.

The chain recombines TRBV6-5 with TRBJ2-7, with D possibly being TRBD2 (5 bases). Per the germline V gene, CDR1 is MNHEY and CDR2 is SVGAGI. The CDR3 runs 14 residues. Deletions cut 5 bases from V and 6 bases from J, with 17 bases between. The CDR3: CASSRGRGLGEQYF. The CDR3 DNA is TGTGCCAGCAGTCGAGGACGGGGATTGGGCGAGCAGTACTTC.

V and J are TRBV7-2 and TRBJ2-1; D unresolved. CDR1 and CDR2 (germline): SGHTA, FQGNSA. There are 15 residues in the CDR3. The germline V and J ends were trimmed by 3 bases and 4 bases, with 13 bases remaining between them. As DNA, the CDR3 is TGTGCCAGCAGCTTGATCGGTTCGGGTTACAATGAGCAGTTCTTC. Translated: CASSLIGSGYNEQFF.

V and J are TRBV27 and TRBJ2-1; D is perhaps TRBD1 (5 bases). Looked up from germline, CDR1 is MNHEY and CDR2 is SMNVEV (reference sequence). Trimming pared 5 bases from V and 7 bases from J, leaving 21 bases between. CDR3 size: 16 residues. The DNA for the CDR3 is TGTGCCAGCAGTAAATCCAGCGCGACAGAGAGAAATGAGCAGTTCTTC. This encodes CASSKSSATERNEQFF.

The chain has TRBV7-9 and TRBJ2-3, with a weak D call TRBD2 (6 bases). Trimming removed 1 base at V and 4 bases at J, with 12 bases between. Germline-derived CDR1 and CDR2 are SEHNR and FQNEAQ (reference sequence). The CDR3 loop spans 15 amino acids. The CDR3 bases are TGTGCCAGCAGCTTAGGCGGCAGGGAGGCAGATACGCAGTATTTT. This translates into CASSLGGREADTQYF.

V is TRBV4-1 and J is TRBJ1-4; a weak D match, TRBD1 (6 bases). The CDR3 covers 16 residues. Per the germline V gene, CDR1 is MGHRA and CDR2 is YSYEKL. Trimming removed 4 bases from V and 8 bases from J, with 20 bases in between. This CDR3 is CASSPRGRGGIEKLFF. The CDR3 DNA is TGCGCCAGCAGCCCGAGGGGCAGGGGTGGAATCGAAAAACTGTTTTTT.

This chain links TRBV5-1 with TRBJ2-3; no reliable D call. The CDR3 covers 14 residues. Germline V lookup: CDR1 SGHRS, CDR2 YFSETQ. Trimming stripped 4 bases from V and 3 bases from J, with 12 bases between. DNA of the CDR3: TGCGCCAGCAGCCCGTCACTACTAACAGATACGCAGTATTTT. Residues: CASSPSLLTDTQYF.

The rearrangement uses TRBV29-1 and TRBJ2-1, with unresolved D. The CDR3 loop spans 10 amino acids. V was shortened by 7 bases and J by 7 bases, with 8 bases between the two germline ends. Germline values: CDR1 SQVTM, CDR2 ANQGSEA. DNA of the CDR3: TGCAGCGGCGACATGAATGAGCAGTTCTTC. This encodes CSGDMNEQFF.

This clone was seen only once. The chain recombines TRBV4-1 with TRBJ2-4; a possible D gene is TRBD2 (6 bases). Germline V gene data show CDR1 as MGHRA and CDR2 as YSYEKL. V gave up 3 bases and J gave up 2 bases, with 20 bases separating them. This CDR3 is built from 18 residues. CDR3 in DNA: TGCGCCAGCAGCCAGGCGGGACTCCCGGGCATTCCCAAAAACATTCAGTACTTC. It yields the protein CASSQAGLPGIPKNIQYF.

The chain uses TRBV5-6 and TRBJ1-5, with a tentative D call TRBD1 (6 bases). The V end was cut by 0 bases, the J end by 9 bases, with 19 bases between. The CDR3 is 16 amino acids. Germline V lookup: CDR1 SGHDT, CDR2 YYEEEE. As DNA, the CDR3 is TGTGCCAGCAGCTTGGGGACAGCCCCCTTTGGTTGGCCCCAGCATTTT. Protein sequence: CASSLGTAPFGWPQHF.

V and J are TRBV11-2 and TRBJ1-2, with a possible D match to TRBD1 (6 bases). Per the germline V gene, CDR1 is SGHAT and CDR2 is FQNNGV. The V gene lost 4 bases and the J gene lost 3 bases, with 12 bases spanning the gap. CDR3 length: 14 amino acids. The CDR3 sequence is CASSYSGADYGYTF. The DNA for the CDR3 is TGTGCCAGCAGCTATTCAGGGGCGGACTATGGCTACACCTTC. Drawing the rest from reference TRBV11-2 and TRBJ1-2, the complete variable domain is EAGVAQSPRYKIIEKRQSVAFWCNPISGHATLYWYQQILGQGPKLLIQFQNNGVVDDSQLPKDRFSAERLKGVDSTLKIQPAKLEDSAVYLCASSYSGADYGYTFGSGTRLTVV.

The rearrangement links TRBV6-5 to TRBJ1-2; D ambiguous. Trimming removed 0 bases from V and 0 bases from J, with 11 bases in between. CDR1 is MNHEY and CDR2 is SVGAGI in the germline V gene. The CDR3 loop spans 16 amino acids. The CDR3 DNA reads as TGTGCCAGCAGTTACTCGATGGCAGAAGCTAACTATGGCTACACCTTC. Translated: CASSYSMAEANYGYTF.

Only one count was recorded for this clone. The chain's CDR3 is CSVRSERTDTQYF. In DNA form, the CDR3 reads TGCAGCGTCCGGAGCGAACGCACAGATACGCAGTATTTT. This chain connects TRBV29-1 to TRBJ2-3, with D hard to call. V was cut by 6 bases and J by 1 base, with 11 bases left in between. The CDR3 is made up of 13 amino acids. Germline assignment: CDR1 SQVTM and CDR2 ANQGSEA.

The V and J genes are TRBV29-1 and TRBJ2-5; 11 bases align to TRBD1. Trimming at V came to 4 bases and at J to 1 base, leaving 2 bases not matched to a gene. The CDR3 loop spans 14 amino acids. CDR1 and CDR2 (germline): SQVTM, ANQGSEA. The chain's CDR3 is CSVGGTGGQETQYF. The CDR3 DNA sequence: TGCAGCGTTGGGGGGACAGGGGGCCAAGAGACCCAGTACTTC.

CDR3 region: CASSFNNPARQATLVNEQFF. The CDR3 DNA is TGCGCCAGCAGCTTTAACAACCCCGCGAGACAGGCCACCTTGGTCAATGAGCAGTTCTTC. The J gene is TRBJ2-1, the V gene TRBV4-3; D perhaps matches TRBD1 (6 bases). V lost 5 bases and J 6 bases, leaving 32 bases between the germline ends. Germline V gives CDR1 LGHNA, CDR2 YSLEER. The CDR3 is made up of 20 amino acids.

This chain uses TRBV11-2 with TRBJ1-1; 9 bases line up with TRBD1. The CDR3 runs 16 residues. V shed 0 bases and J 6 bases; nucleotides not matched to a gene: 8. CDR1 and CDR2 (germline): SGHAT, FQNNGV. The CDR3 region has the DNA TGTGCCAGCAGCTTAGATCAATGGGACAGGGATTCTGAAGCTTTCTTT. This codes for CASSLDQWDRDSEAFF.

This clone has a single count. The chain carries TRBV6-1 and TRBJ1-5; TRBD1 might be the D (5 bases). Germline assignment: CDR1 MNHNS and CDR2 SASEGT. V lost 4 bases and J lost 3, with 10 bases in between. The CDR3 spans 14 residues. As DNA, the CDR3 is TGTGCCAGCAGTGCCGGCAGGGTCAATCAGCCCCAGCATTTT. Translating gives CASSAGRVNQPQHF.

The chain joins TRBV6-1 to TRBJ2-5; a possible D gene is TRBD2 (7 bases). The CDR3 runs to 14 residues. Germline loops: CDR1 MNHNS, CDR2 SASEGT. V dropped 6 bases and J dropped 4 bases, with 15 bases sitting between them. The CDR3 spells CASRDRGAGETQYF. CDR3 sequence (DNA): TGTGCCAGCAGAGACCGGGGGGCGGGAGAGACCCAGTACTTC.

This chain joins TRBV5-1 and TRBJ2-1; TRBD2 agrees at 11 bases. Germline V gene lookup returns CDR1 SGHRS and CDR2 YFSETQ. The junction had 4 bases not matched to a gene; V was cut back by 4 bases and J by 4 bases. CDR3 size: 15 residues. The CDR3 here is CASSTTSGIYNEQFF. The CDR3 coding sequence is TGCGCCAGCAGCACGACTAGCGGGATTTACAATGAGCAGTTCTTC.

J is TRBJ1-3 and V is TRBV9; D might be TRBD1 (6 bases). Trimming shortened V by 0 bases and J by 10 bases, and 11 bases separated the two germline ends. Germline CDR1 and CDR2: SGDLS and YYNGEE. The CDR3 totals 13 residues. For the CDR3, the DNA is TGTGCCAGCAGCGTAGGAGGGGGAACAACCATATATTTT. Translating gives CASSVGGGTTIYF.

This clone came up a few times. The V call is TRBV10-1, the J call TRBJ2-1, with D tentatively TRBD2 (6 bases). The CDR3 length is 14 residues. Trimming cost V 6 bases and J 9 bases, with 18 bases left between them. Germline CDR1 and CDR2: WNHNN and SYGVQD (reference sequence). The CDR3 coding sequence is TGCGCCAGCAGCTTGGGACTGCCCTCGTGTGAGCAGTTCTTC. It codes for CASSLGLPSCEQFF.

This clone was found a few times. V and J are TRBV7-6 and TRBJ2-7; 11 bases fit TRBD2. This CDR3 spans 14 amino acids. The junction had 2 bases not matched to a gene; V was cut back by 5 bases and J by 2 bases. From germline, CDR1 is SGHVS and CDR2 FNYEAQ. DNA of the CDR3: TGTGCCAGCAGCGAGACTAGCGGGGCCTACGAGCAGTACTTC. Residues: CASSETSGAYEQYF.

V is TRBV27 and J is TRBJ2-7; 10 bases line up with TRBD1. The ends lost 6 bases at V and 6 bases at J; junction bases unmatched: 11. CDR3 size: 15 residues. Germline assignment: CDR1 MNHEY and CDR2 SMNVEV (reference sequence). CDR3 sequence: CASRVPGQGSREQYF. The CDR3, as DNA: TGTGCCAGCAGAGTACCGGGACAGGGGTCCCGCGAGCAGTACTTC.

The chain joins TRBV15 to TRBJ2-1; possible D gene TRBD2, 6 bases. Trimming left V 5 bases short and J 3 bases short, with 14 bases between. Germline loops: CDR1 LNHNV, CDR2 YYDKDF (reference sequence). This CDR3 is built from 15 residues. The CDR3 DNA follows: TGTGCCACCAGCGCCCGGGGACTGGACTACAATGAGCAGTTCTTC. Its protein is CATSARGLDYNEQFF.

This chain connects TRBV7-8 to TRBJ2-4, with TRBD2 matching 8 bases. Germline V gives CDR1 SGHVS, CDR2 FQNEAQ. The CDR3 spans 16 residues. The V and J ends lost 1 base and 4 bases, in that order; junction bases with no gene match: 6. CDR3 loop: CASSLELTSAKNIQYF. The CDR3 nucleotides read TGTGCCAGCAGCTTAGAATTGACTAGCGCAAAAAACATTCAGTACTTC. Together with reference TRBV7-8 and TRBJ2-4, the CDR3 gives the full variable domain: GAGVSQSPRYKVAKRGQDVALRCDPISGHVSLFWYQQALGQGPEFLTYFQNEAQLDKSGLPSDRFFAERPEGSVSTLKIQRTQQEDSAVYLCASSLELTSAKNIQYFGAGTRLSVL.

The DNA for the CDR3 is TGTGCCAGCAGCACCGGACTAGCGGCCTCCGGGGAGCTGTTTTTT. Its translation: CASSTGLAASGELFF. The rearrangement joins TRBV7-9 to TRBJ2-2; 10 positions match TRBD2. The germline CDR1 and CDR2 sequences are SEHNR and FQNEAQ (reference sequence). This CDR3 is 15 amino acids long. With 5 bases clipped from V and 6 bases from J, the junction kept 6 bases outside the gene matches.

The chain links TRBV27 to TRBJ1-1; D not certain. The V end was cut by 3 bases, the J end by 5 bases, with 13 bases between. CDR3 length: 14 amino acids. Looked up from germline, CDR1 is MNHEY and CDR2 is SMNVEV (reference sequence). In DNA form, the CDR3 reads TGTGCCAGCAGTTTGGAGGGTATTGGGACTGAAGCTTTCTTT. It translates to CASSLEGIGTEAFF.

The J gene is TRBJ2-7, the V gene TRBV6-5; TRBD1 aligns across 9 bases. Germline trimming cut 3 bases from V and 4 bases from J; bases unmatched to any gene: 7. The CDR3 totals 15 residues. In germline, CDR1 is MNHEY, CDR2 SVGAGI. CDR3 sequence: CASSYQPGQGYEQYF. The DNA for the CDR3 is TGTGCCAGCAGTTATCAACCGGGACAGGGTTACGAGCAGTACTTC.